A single sample is the source of the 5 T cell receptor beta chains below, sequenced in a study of OX40 agonist ivuxolimab in advanced cancers. Measured with immunoSEQ multiplex PCR; TCRdb has only the in-frame clones, and not every one. The sample consists of some 72,000 clones, approximately 80% of them appearing once. The input for sequencing was CD4+ or CD8+ T cells sorted from blood, taken in a trial of the OX40 agonist ivuxolimab. All receptors derive from an adult with an advanced solid tumor such as melanoma, head and neck, liver or kidney cancer.

This clone was observed a few times. V is TRBV15 and J is TRBJ2-3, with a tentative D call TRBD1 (5 bases). This CDR3 is built from 15 residues. Per the germline V gene, CDR1 is LNHNV and CDR2 is YYDKDF (reference sequence). V dropped 3 bases and J dropped 2 bases, with 12 bases sitting between them. The CDR3 bases are TGTGCCACCAGCAGTTTGGGGCGGAACACAGATACGCAGTATTTT. It is translated as CATSSLGRNTDTQYF. The entire variable domain, with the rest obtained from reference TRBV15 and TRBJ2-3, is as follows: DAMVIQNPRYQVTQFGKPVTLSCSQTLNHNVMYWYQQKSSQAPKLLFHYYDKDFNNEADTPDNFQSRRPNTSFCFLDIRSPGLGDTAMYLCATSSLGRNTDTQYFGPGTRLTVL.

This chain connects TRBV6-5 to TRBJ1-6; D is ambiguous. Germline loops: CDR1 MNHEY, CDR2 SVGAGI. The CDR3 contains 14 residues. The germline V and J ends were trimmed by 4 bases and 2 bases, with 6 bases remaining between them. CDR3 amino acids: CASSSGTYNSPLHF. The CDR3 DNA is TGTGCCAGCAGTTCCGGGACCTATAATTCACCCCTCCACTTT.

This chain links TRBV28 with TRBJ2-7, with D possibly TRBD1 on 6 matching bases. This CDR3 has 12 residues. The V end was cut by 6 bases, the J end by 6 bases, with 12 bases between. Germline loops: CDR1 MDHEN, CDR2 SYDVKM. The CDR3 reads CASRTQGFEQYF. CDR3 nucleotide sequence: TGTGCCAGCAGAACCCAGGGGTTCGAGCAGTACTTC.

The genes are TRBV5-6 and TRBJ1-1; D uncertain. Trimming stripped 2 bases from V and 11 bases from J, with 16 bases between. From germline, CDR1 is SGHDT and CDR2 YYEEEE. This CDR3 has 13 residues. Here the CDR3 reads CASSFSIGGWAFF. The CDR3 nucleotides are TGTGCCAGCAGCTTTAGTATTGGCGGTTGGGCTTTCTTT.

A remark on this clone: Other DNA sequences from this sample encode an identical CDR3 as well. The rearrangement joins TRBV9 to TRBJ2-5, with 7 bases that match TRBD1. Losses at the gene ends were 0 bases for V and 5 bases for J; bases not matched to a gene: 7. Germline V gene lookup returns CDR1 SGDLS and CDR2 YYNGEE. The CDR3 runs to 15 residues. The CDR3 spells CASSVGDRDVETQYF. CDR3 DNA sequence: TGTGCCAGCAGCGTAGGAGACAGGGACGTCGAGACCCAGTACTTC.